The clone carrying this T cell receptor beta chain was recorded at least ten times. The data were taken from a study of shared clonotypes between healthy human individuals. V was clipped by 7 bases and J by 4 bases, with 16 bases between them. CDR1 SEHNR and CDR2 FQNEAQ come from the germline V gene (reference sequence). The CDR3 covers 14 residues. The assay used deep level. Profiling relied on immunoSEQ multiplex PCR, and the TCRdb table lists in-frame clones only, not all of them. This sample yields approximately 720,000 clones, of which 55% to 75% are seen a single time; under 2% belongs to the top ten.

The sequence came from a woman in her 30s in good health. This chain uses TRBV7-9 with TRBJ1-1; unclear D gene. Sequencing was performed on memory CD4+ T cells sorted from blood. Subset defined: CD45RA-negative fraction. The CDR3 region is CASMNLSVSTEAFF. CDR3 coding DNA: TGTGCCAGCATGAATTTGTCGGTGAGCACTGAAGCTTTCTTT.